Below, 17 T cell receptor beta chains from the same sample are listed, as sequenced in a study of T cell responses to AZD1222 COVID-19 vaccine. The protocol was immunoSEQ multiplex PCR, while the TCRdb copy is restricted to in-frame clones and leaves out a portion. The table lists about 150,000 clones, around 90% of them singletons. This specimen was peripheral blood, taken on day 0 of AZD1222 vaccination. The source is an adult in good health.

The V gene is TRBV7-3, the J gene TRBJ2-7; no definite D call. Germline V gene lookup returns CDR1 SGHTA and CDR2 FQGTGA. CDR3 length: 13 residues. V gave up 5 bases and J gave up 2 bases, with 10 bases separating them. The CDR3 nucleotides are TGTGCCAGCAGCCTAGACACAGCCTACGAGCAGTACTTC. Protein sequence: CASSLDTAYEQYF. Using reference TRBV7-3 and TRBJ2-7 for the parts outside the CDR3, the full variable domain is GAGVSQTPSNKVTEKGKYVELRCDPISGHTALYWYRQSLGQGPEFLIYFQGTGAADDSGLPNDRFFAVRPEGSVSTLKIQRTERGDSAVYLCASSLDTAYEQYFGPGTRLTVT.

V and J are TRBV2 and TRBJ2-1; the D gene is possibly TRBD2 (5 bases). The CDR3 sequence is 15 residues long. Germline V gives CDR1 SNHLY, CDR2 FYNNEI. V shed 6 bases and J shed 0 bases, with 12 bases lying between them. CDR3 nucleotide sequence: TGTGCCAGCAGCCTGGACTTTAGCTCCTACAATGAGCAGTTCTTC. This gives the protein CASSLDFSSYNEQFF.

This chain connects TRBV6-2 or TRBV6-3 to TRBJ1-1; D unresolved. This CDR3 spans 13 amino acids. CDR1 is MNHEY, CDR2 SVGEGT, per germline. Trimming shortened V by 5 bases and J by 0 bases, and 7 bases separated the two germline ends. This chain's CDR3 is CASSVEMNTEAFF. For the CDR3, the DNA is TGTGCCAGCAGTGTGGAGATGAACACTGAAGCTTTCTTT.

This clone has a handful of counts. The J gene is TRBJ1-2, the V gene TRBV5-1, with unresolved D. Looked up from germline, CDR1 is SGHRS and CDR2 is YFSETQ. This CDR3 is 16 amino acids long. V was shortened by 0 bases and J by 1 base, with 13 bases between the two germline ends. Here the CDR3 DNA reads TGCGCCAGCAGCTTGGGTACATCTCCCAATAACTATGGCTACACCTTC. It encodes CASSLGTSPNNYGYTF.

The chain links TRBV15 to TRBJ1-2, with TRBD1 matching 8 bases. Per the germline V gene, CDR1 is LNHNV and CDR2 is YYDKDF (reference sequence). The CDR3 has 14 amino acids. J was trimmed by 8 bases and V by 1 base; bases with no gene match: 6. Written as DNA, the CDR3 is TGTGCCACCAGCAGAGGGACAGGGCCACTAGGCTACACCTTC. Translation: CATSRGTGPLGYTF. Complete variable domain (other parts from reference TRBV15 and TRBJ1-2): DAMVIQNPRYQVTQFGKPVTLSCSQTLNHNVMYWYQQKSSQAPKLLFHYYDKDFNNEADTPDNFQSRRPNTSFCFLDIRSPGLGDTAMYLCATSRGTGPLGYTFGSGTRLTVV.

The chain links TRBV5-1 to TRBJ1-3, with 10 bases aligning to TRBD1. The germline V gene encodes CDR1 SGHRS and CDR2 YFSETQ. CDR3 length equals 16 residues. The V and J ends lost 2 bases and 2 bases, in that order; junction bases with no gene match: 4. As DNA, the CDR3 is TGCGCCAGCAGCTTCGGCGGGACAGGGGCTGGAAACACCATATATTTT. Its protein is CASSFGGTGAGNTIYF.

This chain's CDR3 is CASSLGLLRQGRNTGELFF. The CDR3, as DNA: TGTGCCAGCAGCTTAGGGTTACTCAGACAGGGCCGGAACACCGGGGAGCTGTTTTTT. V and J are TRBV7-2 and TRBJ2-2; 7 bases line up with TRBD1. Germline V gives CDR1 SGHTA, CDR2 FQGNSA. The CDR3 is 19 amino acids. With V trimmed by 1 base and J by 1 base, 12 bases remained unmatched.

This chain joins TRBV5-4 and TRBJ1-1; D not resolved. Germline V CDR1 and CDR2: SGHNT, YYREEE (reference sequence). The CDR3 is 14 residues long. Trimming removed 2 bases at V and 1 base at J, with 9 bases between. CDR3 bases: TGTGCCAGCAGCTTCAGTGTGGGGAACACTGAAGCTTTCTTT. This encodes CASSFSVGNTEAFF.

The table lists this clone with a count of one. This sequence joins TRBV27 and TRBJ2-3, with D unclear. This CDR3 comprises 11 residues. The germline CDR1 and CDR2 sequences are MNHEY and SMNVEV (reference sequence). V was cut by 3 bases and J by 6 bases, with 4 bases left in between. The CDR3 reads CASSFRDTQYF. CDR3 sequence (DNA): TGTGCCAGCAGTTTTAGGGATACGCAGTATTTT.

V and J are TRBV9 and TRBJ2-1; D is undetermined. The V gene's germline CDR1 is SGDLS and CDR2 YYNGEE. The CDR3 is 15 residues long. V lost 4 bases and J 2 bases, leaving 13 bases between the germline ends. CDR3: CASSPPGTAYNEQFF. In nucleotides, the CDR3 is TGTGCCAGCAGCCCGCCTGGTACAGCCTACAATGAGCAGTTCTTC.

V is TRBV19 and J is TRBJ2-1; TRBD2 aligns across 7 bases. Germline V lookup: CDR1 LNHDA, CDR2 SQIVND (reference sequence). V dropped 3 bases and J dropped 7; count of bases not matched to a gene: 9. This CDR3 has 15 residues. The CDR3 here is CASSIRGSGPNEQFF. CDR3 nucleotide sequence: TGTGCCAGTAGTATTCGCGGGAGTGGACCGAATGAGCAGTTCTTC.

V is TRBV28 and J is TRBJ2-1, with D perhaps assigned TRBD1 or TRBD2 (5 bases each). The V gene's germline CDR1 is MDHEN and CDR2 SYDVKM. Trimming stripped 6 bases from V and 0 bases from J, with 12 bases between. This CDR3 comprises 15 residues. The CDR3 loop is CASRIEGRSYNEQFF. As DNA, the CDR3 is TGTGCCAGCAGAATTGAGGGACGCTCCTACAATGAGCAGTTCTTC.

Here the CDR3 DNA reads TGTGCCAGCAGCGTAGGTCAGGGTAGTTCACCCCTCCACTTT. Translating gives CASSVGQGSSPLHF. V gene TRBV9 combines with J gene TRBJ1-6; D possibly corresponds to TRBD1 (5 bases). This CDR3 has 14 residues. Germline V gene lookup returns CDR1 SGDLS and CDR2 YYNGEE. V lost 0 bases to trimming and J lost 9 bases, with 10 bases between them.

J is TRBJ1-4 and V is TRBV7-3; D is undetermined. Germline-derived CDR1 and CDR2 are SGHTA and FQGTGA. This CDR3 is 14 amino acids long. V dropped 5 bases and J dropped 0 bases, with 7 bases sitting between them. The CDR3 sequence is CASSLSATNEKLFF. CDR3 coding DNA: TGTGCCAGCAGCCTCAGTGCAACTAATGAAAAACTGTTTTTT.

V and J are TRBV7-9 and TRBJ1-1; D uncertain. The CDR3 consists of 15 residues. Germline V gene data show CDR1 as SEHNR and CDR2 as FQNEAQ (reference sequence). The V and J ends lost 6 bases and 1 base respectively, with 15 bases between them. The CDR3 here is CASSLFVSGNTEAFF. The CDR3 nucleotides read TGTGCCAGCAGTTTGTTTGTTAGCGGGAACACTGAAGCTTTCTTT.

This rearrangement joins TRBV7-2 to TRBJ1-2; perhaps TRBD1 as D (5 bases). Trimming stripped 0 bases from V and 2 bases from J, with 13 bases between. CDR3 size: 16 residues. Germline V gene lookup returns CDR1 SGHTA and CDR2 FQGNSA. Here the CDR3 reads CASSLALRGGNYGYTF. The CDR3 nucleotides read TGTGCCAGCAGCTTAGCGCTTCGGGGGGGGAACTATGGCTACACCTTC. The whole variable domain, remainder taken from reference TRBV7-2 and TRBJ1-2, is GAGVSQSPSNKVTEKGKDVELRCDPISGHTALYWYRQSLGQGLEFLIYFQGNSAPDKSGLPSDRFSAERTGGSVSTLTIQRTQQEDSAVYLCASSLALRGGNYGYTFGSGTRLTVV.

This clone came up a few times. The chain is built from TRBV6-5 and TRBJ2-5; D may match TRBD1 or TRBD2 (5 bases each). The CDR3 has 11 residues. From germline, CDR1 is MNHEY and CDR2 SVGAGI. V lost 5 bases to trimming and J lost 7 bases, with 8 bases between them. This CDR3 is CASSTGGTQYF. CDR3 DNA sequence: TGTGCCAGCAGTACAGGAGGGACCCAGTACTTC.